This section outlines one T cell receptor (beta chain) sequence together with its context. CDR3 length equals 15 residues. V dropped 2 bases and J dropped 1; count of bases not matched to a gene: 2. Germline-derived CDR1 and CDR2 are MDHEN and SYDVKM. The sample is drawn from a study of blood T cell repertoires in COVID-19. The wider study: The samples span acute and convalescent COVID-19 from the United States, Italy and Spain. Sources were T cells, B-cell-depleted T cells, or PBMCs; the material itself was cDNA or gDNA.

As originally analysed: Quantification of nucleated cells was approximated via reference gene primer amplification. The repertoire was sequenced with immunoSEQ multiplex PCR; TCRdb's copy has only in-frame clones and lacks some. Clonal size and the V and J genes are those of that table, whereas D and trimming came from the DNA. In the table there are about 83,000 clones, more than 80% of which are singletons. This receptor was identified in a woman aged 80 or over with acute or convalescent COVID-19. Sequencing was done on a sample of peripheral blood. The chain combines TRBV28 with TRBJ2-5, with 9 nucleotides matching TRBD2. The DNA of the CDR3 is TGTGCCAGCAGTTTAACGACTAGCGGCCAAGAGACCCAGTACTTC. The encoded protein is CASSLTTSGQETQYF.